This is a list of T cell receptor beta chains from one sample in a study of chemoradiotherapy in HPV16-positive cancers. The table came from immunoSEQ multiplex PCR; TCRdb's copy has only in-frame clones and leaves some out. The sample consists of about 5,800 clones, 88% of them appearing once. The sequencing here drew on blood, taken from a patient who underwent chemoradiotherapy. The receptors stem from a human donor with HPV-associated anogenital cancer. CDR3s include the opening cysteine and the closing phenylalanine or tryptophan. A D gene is named only where the DNA matches it firmly. Rows give clone size only sometimes, using once, few, many, or a class for an expanded clone.

cdr3_nt cdr3_aa v_call d_call j_call clone_size
TGCGCCAGCAGGACAGGGACTAATGAAAAACTGTTTTTT CASRTGTNEKLFF TRBV5-1 TRBD1 TRBJ1-4 -
TGTGCCAGCAGCCGGCGGGGGACTAGCGGGGGAGAGACCCAGTACTTC CASSRRGTSGGETQYF TRBV5-6 TRBD2 TRBJ2-5 -
TGTGCCAGCCGAACGACAGGGAACACCGGGGAGCTGTTTTTT CASRTTGNTGELFF TRBV11-2 - TRBJ2-2 -
TGTGCCAGCATAGACAGGGCTGCAACTAATGAAAAACTGTTTTTT CASIDRAATNEKLFF TRBV6-5 TRBD1 TRBJ1-4 -
TGTGCCAGCACCTGGGGAGGGAGTAGCAATCAGCCCCAGCATTTT CASTWGGSSNQPQHF TRBV28 - TRBJ1-5 once
TGTGCCAGCAGTTTTTCGGAAGATTACAATGAGCAGTTCTTC CASSFSEDYNEQFF TRBV28 - TRBJ2-1 -
TGTGCCATCAGTGAGACAGGGGCCCTTTACACCTTC CAISETGALYTF TRBV10-3 TRBD1 TRBJ1-2 -
TGCAGTGCCTCAGGGGGCTATGGCTACACCTTC CSASGGYGYTF TRBV20-1 TRBD1 TRBJ1-2 few
TGCAGCGTTCAGAACCGTAACTATGGCTACACCTTC CSVQNRNYGYTF TRBV29-1 - TRBJ1-2 -
TGTGCCAGCAGTGCACAAGGGGGCCTAGCCAAAAACATTCAGTACTTC CASSAQGGLAKNIQYF TRBV28 TRBD1 TRBJ2-4 -
TGTGCCAGCAGCCCAAGGACAGTCCTGAGCACAGATACGCAGTATTTT CASSPRTVLSTDTQYF TRBV7-4 - TRBJ2-3 -
TGTGCCAGCAGCCAAGTATCAGGGACAGATACGCAGTATTTT CASSQVSGTDTQYF TRBV14 - TRBJ2-3 -
TGTGCCAGCAGCCTCGACACCGGGGAGCTGTTTTTT CASSLDTGELFF TRBV11-3 - TRBJ2-2 few
TGCGCCAGCAGCCACTATCCTGGGAGCACTGAAGCTTTCTTT CASSHYPGSTEAFF TRBV4-1 - TRBJ1-1 -
TGCGCCAGGCGTGACAGGGTCCAAGAGACCCAGTACTTC CARRDRVQETQYF TRBV5-1 TRBD1 TRBJ2-5 few
TGTGCCAGTAGTTCGCAGGCCAGCCAAGAGACCCAGTACTTC CASSSQASQETQYF TRBV19 - TRBJ2-5 -
TGTGCCACCAGCAGAGGACGGGGCTTTTCGAACACCGGGGAGCTGTTTTTT CATSRGRGFSNTGELFF TRBV15 - TRBJ2-2 -
TGCGCCAGCAGCAATTTAGGGACAGGGGGCTACGAGCAGTACTTC CASSNLGTGGYEQYF TRBV5-1 TRBD1 TRBJ2-7 -
TGTGCCAGCAGCCTCCTTAGTGGCACCGGGGAGCTGTTTTTT CASSLLSGTGELFF TRBV27 - TRBJ2-2 -
TGCGCCAGCAGCTTGTACGGCCCAGATACGCAGTATTTT CASSLYGPDTQYF TRBV5-1 - TRBJ2-3 -
TGTGCCAGCAGCCCCGGACAGAATCAGCCCCAGCATTTT CASSPGQNQPQHF TRBV28 - TRBJ1-5 -
TGTGCCAGCAGCTTAGTTTATGTGTTGGGGACAGGGAACACCGGGGAGCTGTTTTTT CASSLVYVLGTGNTGELFF TRBV7-9 TRBD1 TRBJ2-2 -
TGTGCCAGCAGAAAGCCAGAGACTAACACTGAAGCTTTCTTT CASRKPETNTEAFF TRBV6-5 - TRBJ1-1 -
TGTGCCAGCAGTGTGTCGGGATGGGGAGATACGCAGTATTTT CASSVSGWGDTQYF TRBV2 - TRBJ2-3 once
TGCGCCAGCAGCGCACCGGGAAAGGGCACAGATACGCAGTATTTT CASSAPGKGTDTQYF TRBV4-1 - TRBJ2-3 -
TGCGCCAGCAGCCAAGACGGATCACCTACTAGCACAGATACGCAGTATTTT CASSQDGSPTSTDTQYF TRBV4-1 - TRBJ2-3 once
TGTGCCTGGGGTCCTAATGGGGAAAAACTGTTTTTT CAWGPNGEKLFF TRBV30 - TRBJ1-4 -
TGTGCCACCCAAAGCGGGAGTACCGGGGAGCTGTTTTTT CATQSGSTGELFF TRBV5-4 TRBD2 TRBJ2-2 -
TGTGCCATCAGTGAGTCGATATCAGAGAACTATGGCTACACCTTC CAISESISENYGYTF TRBV10-3 - TRBJ1-2 -
TGTGCCAGCAGCTTAGGACCAGATACGCAGTATTTT CASSLGPDTQYF TRBV13 - TRBJ2-3 -
TGTGCCAGCAGCTTAGACAGGGGGGACAATGAGCAGTTCTTC CASSLDRGDNEQFF TRBV7-6 TRBD1 TRBJ2-1 -
TGTGCCAGCAGTGAAACAGAATCCTACAATGAGCAGTTCTTC CASSETESYNEQFF TRBV2 - TRBJ2-1 -
TGTGCCAGCAGCTGGACAGGGGGACTAGCGGGGTACAGCACAGATACGCAGTATTTT CASSWTGGLAGYSTDTQYF TRBV27 TRBD2 TRBJ2-3 -
TGTGCCAGCGCCGTGAGTCGAAACTACGAGCAGTACTTC CASAVSRNYEQYF TRBV7-2 - TRBJ2-7 -
TGTGCCAGCAGCAAGGATAGCGGGAGGGCCTACGAGCAGTACTTC CASSKDSGRAYEQYF TRBV7-9 TRBD2 TRBJ2-7 -
TGTGCCATCAGGACGGAGGCGAATTCACCCCTCCACTTT CAIRTEANSPLHF TRBV10-3 - TRBJ1-6 -
TGTGCCAGCAGCTTTGGGGGAACCACAGATACGCAGTATTTT CASSFGGTTDTQYF TRBV9 - TRBJ2-3 -
TGTGCCAGCAGTCGTCGCAAGGAGCGCTACGAGCAGTACTTC CASSRRKERYEQYF TRBV27 - TRBJ2-7 few
TGTGCCAGCGAGGTTTTCAGGGAGGGAGAGACCCAGTACTTC CASEVFREGETQYF TRBV21-1 - TRBJ2-5 -
TGCGCCAGCAGCCCGCCCGAGGGACTAGCGGGAGGGGGTGAGCAGTTCTTC CASSPPEGLAGGGEQFF TRBV5-1 TRBD2 TRBJ2-1 once
TGTGCCAGCAGTCGGGGGTGGGACGAGCAGTACTTC CASSRGWDEQYF TRBV2 - TRBJ2-7 once
TGTGCCAGTAGTATTGGGACTAGACTCCCCGATACGCAGTATTTT CASSIGTRLPDTQYF TRBV19 TRBD2 TRBJ2-3 once
TGTGCCAGTAGTAACAGAAGAAATTCACCCCTCCACTTT CASSNRRNSPLHF TRBV19 - TRBJ1-6 -
TGTGCCATCAGGACGGACGCCTCCTACGAGCAGTACTTC CAIRTDASYEQYF TRBV10-3 - TRBJ2-7 -
TGTGCCAGCAGCGGGGGACAGGGGAACTATGGCTACACCTTC CASSGGQGNYGYTF TRBV7-2 TRBD1 TRBJ1-2 once
TGTGCCAGCTCTCCTGGGACAAGAAGAACCTACGAGCAGTACTTC CASSPGTRRTYEQYF TRBV18 - TRBJ2-7 -
TGTGCCAGCTCACCAGACCTGGATTCACCCCTCCACTTT CASSPDLDSPLHF TRBV18 - TRBJ1-6 -
TGTGCCAGCAGCTACGGGACAGCGGATCAGCCCCAGCATTTT CASSYGTADQPQHF TRBV5-5 TRBD1 TRBJ1-5 -
TGTGCCAGCAGCGGACAGGGGGCCTTTTATAATTCACCCCTCCACTTT CASSGQGAFYNSPLHF TRBV7-2 TRBD1 TRBJ1-6 once
TGTGCCAGCAGCCAGGCTAGCGGGAGGCGAGGGGATACGCAGTATTTT CASSQASGRRGDTQYF TRBV14 TRBD2 TRBJ2-3 -
TGTGCCAGCAGCTGGGACAGGGGGCGGTACAATGAGCAGTTCTTC CASSWDRGRYNEQFF TRBV7-8 TRBD1 TRBJ2-1 -
TGTGCCAGCAGCCCCGTCGCGGGGGCCTACGAGCAGTACTTC CASSPVAGAYEQYF TRBV5-4 TRBD2 TRBJ2-7 -
TGTGCCAGCAGCGAAGGGACAGTGAGGAACACCGGGGAGCTGTTTTTT CASSEGTVRNTGELFF TRBV5-6 TRBD1 TRBJ2-2 -
TGTGCCTGGAGTGTCCAAAATCCCTACGAGCAGTACTTC CAWSVQNPYEQYF TRBV30 - TRBJ2-7 -
TGTGCCAGTAGTCAGCAGGGGGAGACCCAGTACTTC CASSQQGETQYF TRBV19 - TRBJ2-5 -